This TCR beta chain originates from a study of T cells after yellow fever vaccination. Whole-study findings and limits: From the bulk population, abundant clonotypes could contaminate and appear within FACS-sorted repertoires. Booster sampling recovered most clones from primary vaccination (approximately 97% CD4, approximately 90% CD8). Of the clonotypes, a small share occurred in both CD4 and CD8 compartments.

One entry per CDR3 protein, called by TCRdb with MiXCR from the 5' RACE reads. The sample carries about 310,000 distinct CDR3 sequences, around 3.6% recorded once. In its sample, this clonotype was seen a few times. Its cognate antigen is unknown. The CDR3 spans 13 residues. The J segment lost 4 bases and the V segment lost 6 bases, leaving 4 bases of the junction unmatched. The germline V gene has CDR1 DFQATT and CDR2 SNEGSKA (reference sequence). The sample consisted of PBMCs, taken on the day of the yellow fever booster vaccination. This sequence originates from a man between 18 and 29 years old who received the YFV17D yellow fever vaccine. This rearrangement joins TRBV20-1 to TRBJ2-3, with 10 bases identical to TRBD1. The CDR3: CSAEGQGPDTQYF. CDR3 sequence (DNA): TGCAGTGCAGAGGGACAGGGGCCAGATACGCAGTATTTT.